This T cell receptor (beta chain) was sequenced during a study of cytomegalovirus exposure and HLA in healthy donors (dated by TCRdb to between 2016 and 2019). With respect to the entire study: In an earlier analysis of fewer than 750 of the donors, approximately 260 Gb of sequence data and 120 million or so unique TCR beta sequences from about 179 million T cells were reported. The study aimed to test whether signatures of past pathogen exposure could be identified by cataloging public T cell receptors. A separate validation cohort of about 110 different subjects was used in addition to the approximately 700-subject first cohort. Roughly 300 gigabases of sequencing data and around 90 million unique TCR sequences made up an early release that covered around 640 HLA-typed donors. A later genetic analysis used genome-wide SNP genotypes for 398 of the 666 donors, treating that subset as a discovery cohort. In an earlier analysis of roughly 540 of the donors, high-throughput TCR beta sequencing was used to judge whether each TCR beta V gene segment behaved as functional or pseudogenic. The later analysis used no new phenotypic data to find candidate immune exposures, relying instead on TCR beta sequences and their occurrence across donors. Five DR-DQ haplotypes were treated as single units for association and clustering because of strong linkage in the cohort. Class I and class II HLA loci were covered by the typing at four-digit resolution. A later analysis re-analyzed previously published TCR beta repertoires from approximately 670 donors and added high-resolution HLA genotyping to study TCR occurrence patterns. Typing coverage varied by locus: about 620-630 donors for A, B, C, DRB1 and DQB1; approximately 500 for DQA1; some 610 for DPA1; about 450 for DPB1. Of the 300 to 500 genotyped donors, 80% to 90% were placed in the genetic ancestry cluster associated with self-reported Caucasian donors. The study combined high-throughput TCR immunosequencing, statistical association of individual TCRs with disease status, and machine learning to predict cytomegalovirus infection status. Every repertoire in the discovery cohort had been generated on one and the same sequencing platform. Donor age, sex, ethnicity and CMV serostatus were collected together with the repertoire data. Using immunosequencing, the study profiled T cell repertoires from 550 to 750 subjects and related those repertoires to cytomegalovirus serostatus. Across 398 genotyped donors of the cohort, an average of about 200,000 unique TCR beta nucleotide sequences per donor were sequenced, and approximately 17% of those sequences were non-productive.

The research as a whole found: Three of the identified cytomegalovirus-associated TCR beta chains were confirmed in vitro to be specific for cytomegalovirus antigens. Across donors, most TCR sequences were observed very rarely, whereas some public TCRs were present in many individuals. In a later analysis, the rate of TCR association differed among HLA loci, with DRB1 alleles having the most associated TCRs and HLA-C alleles having the fewest. In both the original and validation cohorts, the classifier was reported to diagnose cytomegalovirus status with high specificity and sensitivity. The 87-base-pair reads could not distinguish some IMGT-functional V segments, including TRBV6-2 and TRBV6-3, so those segments were excluded. Linkage disequilibrium might explain the correlated functional status among segregating V segments, but an unknown experimental factor could not be excluded. It was suggested by the authors that the approach could potentially be generalized to other disease states and immunological phenotypes. According to a later analysis, most CMV-associated TCR beta chains appeared to be HLA-restricted, and the HLA associations seemed to be driven largely by CMV exposure. Because some donors lacked HLA typing at each locus, the association tests relied only on the typed subset. A further reported finding was that TCR beta sequences accurately predicted the HLA-A and HLA-B alleles for most subjects in the first cohort. A later genetic analysis reported fewer N-insertions in productive TCRs among donors in an Asian-associated ancestry cluster than the roughly 700-donor mean. Approximately 16 rarely observed V segments, including chromosome 9 orphons, were excluded from the earlier analysis of almost 600 of the donors because counts were too low. A group of highly shared sequence variants was considered likely to be a technical artifact of the sequencing pipeline. A later genetic analysis associated a missense DCLRE1C variant with V-gene and J-gene trimming of TCR beta chains, and an independent cohort replicated the association. In this cohort, only TCR beta chains were sequenced, and detectable features were limited by the absence of alpha or paired-chain data. Strong co-occurrence of HLA alleles, especially DR and DQ, made assigning TCR associations to individual alleles difficult. An earlier analysis of around 540 of the donors showed that most TCR beta V segments appeared in productive rearrangements either about 87% or about 30% of the time, which broadly matched IMGT annotations. In a later analysis, HLA-associated TCR beta chains were found to be more clonally expanded and to have lower generation probabilities than equally common non-associated chains. The only immune exposure information available for the cohort was CMV serostatus. In the study, around 150 TCR beta chains were listed as associated with cytomegalovirus. Roughly uniform sequencing depth across donors was assumed in presence/absence analyses, although this assumption may not hold. In a later analysis, several top co-occurrence clusters were reported to appear linked to parvovirus B19, influenza, CMV and Epstein-Barr virus. A later analysis associated 16,951 TCR beta sequences with specific HLA alleles at a false discovery rate of 0.05.

The cohort was made up of under 800 healthy bone marrow donors. All cohort members were sampled while nominally healthy, although unrecorded immune exposures were likely present. The donor was CMV seronegative and was included in the group of a few hundred seronegative cohort members. A peripheral blood sample was collected from each donor, and TCR beta sequencing was performed on peripheral blood mononuclear cells. Genomic DNA extraction from the blood cell samples was performed with the Qiagen DNeasy Blood Extraction Kit. The library came from the immunoSEQ multiplex PCR assay. For the multiplex PCR, a mixture combining 60 forward primers for TCR Vbeta segments and 13 reverse primers for TCR Jbeta segments was used. A multiplex PCR assay on genomic DNA amplified the CDR3 region of rearranged TCR beta genes. On the Illumina HiSeq System, the amplified TCR beta libraries were sequenced as 87-base-pair reads. The study's own analysis went as follows. Across the roughly 600 repertoires, a later analysis counted about 81 million unique TCR beta chains, 8.5 million to 12 million of which were shared by at least two donors. Raw reads were error-corrected and collapsed into unique sequences by a nearest-neighbor algorithm in which closely related sequences were merged to remove PCR and sequencing errors. V, D and J gene segments were assigned by aligning CDR3 sequences to IMGT reference sequences. For a sequence to be retained, a match of at least six nucleotides to both a V gene segment and a J gene segment was required. A rearrangement counted as productive if the CDR3 had no stop codons and remained in frame with V and J, and every other rearrangement counted as non-productive. Following IMGT convention, CDR3 was defined as the stretch from the second conserved V-encoded cysteine up to the conserved J-encoded phenylalanine. The earlier analysis of about 620 of the donors excluded sequences that lacked an unambiguous match to a single V gene segment. In an earlier analysis of approximately 500 of the donors, a V segment was called functional when productive rearrangements were above 56.7%, and segregating when the standard deviation between donors exceeded 5%. A statistical classification framework was developed to diagnose cytomegalovirus status using the catalog of TCR beta chain sequences. In a later analysis, TCR nucleotide sequences were compared against IMGT/GENE-DB human TR gene sequences so that V and J genes could be assigned. Using the TCRdist pipeline, a later analysis assigned CDR3 sequences along with most-parsimonious VDJ recombination scenarios. A later analysis defined each TCR beta chain by its CDR3 amino acid sequence plus V-gene family, and excluded reads lacking a unique V-gene family. A later analysis removed several hundred highly shared, low-generation-probability nucleotide sequences to deal with suspected cross-contamination and a sequencing artifact. For each public chain, a later analysis derived a clonal expansion index from normalized ranks of inferred template counts within each repertoire. In a later analysis, generation probabilities were computed with a VDJ recombination model fitted to out-of-frame rearrangements, and the resulting probabilities were checked against IGoR. In a later analysis, TCR-TCR, TCR-HLA and TCR-CMV co-occurrence was scored with hypergeometric tests, and a repertoire-size bias correction was applied to TCR pairs. A later analysis estimated false discovery rates by permuting HLA or CMV assignments 20 times. In a later analysis, co-occurring TCRs were grouped with DBSCAN, and TCRdist sequence similarity was added when clustering was performed within HLA-allele-positive subsets. For co-occurrence clustering, repertoires with fewer than 30,000 or more than 120,000 public chains were excluded, along with roughly 5 repertoires with anomalous nucleotide sharing. TCRdb re-hosts the immuneACCESS table, in-frame sequences only. Its copies lack some clones; in the studies checked, an unresolved V gene accounts for under half of them, and the cause for the rest is not known. V and J calls and clone size come straight from that table; D and trimming were deduced from the DNA. This sample is represented by approximately 140,000 clones; about 79% of them were singletons. The ten largest make up 2.8% of the sample.

In regard to this clone: Its antigen is currently not known. The input lacks base qualities; no much larger clone sits a single base away.

Germline trimming: 4 bases from V, 7 bases from J; junction bases outside gene matches: 6. From the cysteine through the phenylalanine, the CDR3 covers 15 amino acids. Of all the DNA, just the CDR3 is kept, 45 bases in frame from base 1. According to the germline V gene, CDR1 reads ENHRY and CDR2 reads SYGVKD. Recombination linked TRBV10-3 to TRBJ2-2, with TRBD1 matching 10 junction bases. This TCR was sampled from a male donor in good health and CMV-seronegative. Sequencing used PBMCs. The CDR3 here reads CAISGGTGVGGELFF. The nucleotide sequence is TGTGCCATCAGTGGGGGGACAGGGGTCGGCGGGGAGCTGTTTTTT.